A selection of T cell receptor beta chains follows, all from one sample in a study of Graves' ophthalmopathy and Graves' hyperthyroidism. TCRdb used MiXCR to reprocess the multiplex PCR reads, holding one entry per CDR3 protein. The sample holds 200,000 to 250,000 distinct CDR3 sequences; roughly a fifth are singletons and the top ten take 43%. Input material: peripheral blood. Receptor source: a woman aged 45-60 years with Graves' ophthalmopathy. Each CDR3 is given with its conserved first and last residue.

cdr3_aa	v_call	cdr3_length	j_call
CSATGRQETQYF	TRBV20-1	12	TRBJ2-5
CASSPTSGAVSYEQYF	TRBV3-1	16	TRBJ2-7
CASSQRLAASYEQYF	TRBV4-2	15	TRBJ2-7
CASSPAGEGPYEQYF	TRBV6-2/TRBV6-3	15	TRBJ2-7
CASSKDTDQPQHF	TRBV7-3	13	TRBJ1-5
CSVAGGRRETQYF	TRBV29-1	13	TRBJ2-5
CASSLVSGLRNTIYF	TRBV7-2	15	TRBJ1-3
CASRTAGTLYGYTF	TRBV6-2/TRBV6-3	14	TRBJ1-2
CASSSGRFYEQYF	TRBV7-8	13	TRBJ2-7
CASSRQGGEAFF	TRBV19	12	TRBJ1-1
CASSYSRGDQPQHF	TRBV6-2/TRBV6-3	14	TRBJ1-5
CATSDRVNTGELFF	TRBV24-1	14	TRBJ2-2
CASSPSSRSDSGANVLTF	TRBV7-8	18	TRBJ2-6
CASSPRTLAYEQYF	TRBV7-2	14	TRBJ2-7
CASTQIRGSGANVLTF	TRBV6-1	16	TRBJ2-6
CATSAGDNEQFF	TRBV24-1	12	TRBJ2-1
CASSQSIIRGPQPQHF	TRBV4-1	16	TRBJ1-5
CASSLGSGLYEQYF	TRBV5-1	14	TRBJ2-7
CASSSGGRRPQHF	TRBV6-5	13	TRBJ1-5